A single sample gave rise to the 30 T cell receptor beta chains below, sequenced in a study of CD8 T cells in Susac syndrome. A quantity of roughly 0.5 to 1 ug RNA underwent reverse transcription using random hexamers. TCRdb reprocessed the immunoSEQ multiplex PCR reads with MiXCR, giving one entry per CDR3 protein. The sample holds 160,000 or so distinct CDR3 sequences, around 92% seen once. The sample taken for sequencing was CD4+ T cells from PBMCs. All receptors come from a human donor in good health.

The count of this clonotype is one. The chain is built from TRBV7-9 and TRBJ2-2, with 7 bases identical to TRBD1. V lost 5 bases to trimming and J lost 3 bases; unmatched junction nucleotides: 6. The germline CDR1 and CDR2 sequences are SEHNR and FQNEAQ (reference sequence). The CDR3 has 15 amino acids. CDR3 nucleotide sequence: TGTGCCAGCAGCCGGCCGGGACAGCACACCGGGGAGCTGTTTTTT. Residues: CASSRPGQHTGELFF.

The chain is built from TRBV4-3 and TRBJ1-5, with D maybe TRBD1 (6 bases). V was cut by 0 bases and J by 7 bases, with 13 bases left in between. Germline-derived CDR1 and CDR2 are LGHNA and YSLEER. The CDR3 is made up of 15 amino acids. CDR3 region: CASSQELGGHQPQHF. The DNA of the CDR3 is TGCGCCAGCAGCCAAGAGTTAGGGGGGCACCAGCCCCAGCATTTT.

The chain joins TRBV3-1 to TRBJ2-1; tentatively, D is TRBD2 (5 bases). From germline, CDR1 is LGHDT and CDR2 YNNKEL (reference sequence). The CDR3 runs 14 residues. The V end was cut by 7 bases, the J end by 2 bases, with 12 bases between. CDR3 region: CASNPGRTYNEQFF. CDR3 nucleotides: TGTGCCAGCAATCCGGGAAGAACCTACAATGAGCAGTTCTTC.

J is TRBJ1-2 and V is TRBV3-1, with D uncertain. This CDR3 spans 16 amino acids. The V gene's germline CDR1 is LGHDT and CDR2 YNNKEL (reference sequence). Deletions cut 1 base from V and 4 bases from J, with 16 bases between. CDR3 region: CASSQGLAASSYGYTF. CDR3 in DNA: TGTGCCAGCAGCCAAGGTCTGGCAGCCTCGAGCTATGGCTACACCTTC.

The chain carries TRBV29-1 and TRBJ2-2; D might be TRBD2 (6 bases). Germline V gene lookup returns CDR1 SQVTM and CDR2 ANQGSEA. This CDR3 contains 14 residues. V was trimmed by 3 bases and J by 4 bases, leaving 12 bases between them. The CDR3 here is CSVDRVGGTGELFF. CDR3 nucleotide sequence: TGCAGCGTTGACCGGGTGGGGGGCACCGGGGAGCTGTTTTTT.

The chain is built from TRBV20-1 and TRBJ2-3; TRBD1 might be the D (6 bases). V was shortened by 4 bases and J by 1 base, with 12 bases between the two germline ends. The CDR3 consists of 14 residues. Germline lookup yields CDR1 DFQATT and CDR2 SNEGSKA (reference sequence). This CDR3 reads CSATRQAGTDTQYF. The CDR3 DNA reads TGCAGTGCTACCCGACAGGCTGGCACAGATACGCAGTATTTT.

In DNA form, the CDR3 reads TGCAGTGCTAGAGATACTGTCTCGCGACGGACCTATGGCTACACCTTC. Translating gives CSARDTVSRRTYGYTF. The J gene is TRBJ1-2, the V gene TRBV20-1; D unresolved. The V gene's germline CDR1 is DFQATT and CDR2 SNEGSKA (reference sequence). The CDR3 extends over 16 amino acids. V was cut by 0 bases and J by 4 bases, with 18 bases left in between.

The DNA for the CDR3 is TGTGCCAGCAGCTTGAACGGGAGCCCAGATACGCAGTATTTT. It specifies CASSLNGSPDTQYF. V gene TRBV5-4 combines with J gene TRBJ2-3, with a tentative D call TRBD2 (6 bases). Germline V gene data show CDR1 as SGHNT and CDR2 as YYREEE (reference sequence). The CDR3 has 14 amino acids. V gave up 1 base and J gave up 4 bases, with 10 bases separating them.

This chain uses TRBV5-1 with TRBJ2-6; no clear D gene. CDR3 size: 17 residues. Germline V gene lookup returns CDR1 SGHRS and CDR2 YFSETQ. The V end was cut by 1 base, the J end by 0 bases, with 11 bases between. DNA for the CDR3: TGCGCCAGCAGCTTGTCCCGGATCGTCTCTGGGGCCAACGTCCTGACTTTC. It encodes CASSLSRIVSGANVLTF.

This chain connects TRBV5-1 to TRBJ2-1, with TRBD2 matching 7 bases. The CDR3 spans 16 residues. Germline CDR1 SGHRS, CDR2 YFSETQ. Unmatched junction bases numbered 5, after V lost 0 bases and J lost 2 bases. CDR3 sequence reads: CASSLAGREAYNEQFF. The CDR3 DNA is TGCGCCAGCAGCTTGGCGGGACGGGAGGCCTACAATGAGCAGTTCTTC. Combining the CDR3 with reference TRBV5-1 and TRBJ2-1 gives the whole variable domain KAGVTQTPRYLIKTRGQQVTLSCSPISGHRSVSWYQQTPGQGLQFLFEYFSETQRNKGNFPGRFSGRQFSNSRSEMNVSTLELGDSALYLCASSLAGREAYNEQFFGPGTRLTVL.

The table lists this clonotype with a few counts. The chain has TRBV4-3 and TRBJ2-3; 12 positions match TRBD2. The CDR3 spans 15 residues. Trimming at V came to 2 bases and at J to 7 bases, leaving 4 bases not matched to a gene. Looked up from germline, CDR1 is LGHNA and CDR2 is YSLEER. CDR3 nucleotides: TGCGCCAGCAGCCAACCTAGCGGGGGGGTAAATACGCAGTATTTT. As protein: CASSQPSGGVNTQYF.

This rearrangement joins TRBV18 to TRBJ1-1; D is unclear. V was trimmed by 0 bases and J by 0 bases, leaving 8 bases between them. The V gene's germline CDR1 is KGHSH and CDR2 LQKENI. The CDR3 extends over 15 amino acids. The CDR3 nucleotides read TGTGCCAGCTCACCACCGTCCGGGTTGAACACTGAAGCTTTCTTT. This gives the protein CASSPPSGLNTEAFF.

The rearrangement links TRBV20-1 to TRBJ1-1; tentatively, D is TRBD1 (6 bases). V lost 0 bases, J lost 4 bases, and 15 bases lay in between. Germline V gene lookup returns CDR1 DFQATT and CDR2 SNEGSKA (reference sequence). The CDR3 has 15 amino acids. This chain's CDR3 is CSARDQQGRGTEAFF. The CDR3, as DNA: TGCAGTGCTAGAGACCAACAGGGTCGGGGCACTGAAGCTTTCTTT.

A note on this clonotype: The germline gene is not matched at one end of the junction; a read error may be the cause. This chain connects TRBV7-2 to TRBJ2-7, with unresolved D. Germline V gene lookup returns CDR1 SGHTA and CDR2 FQGNSA. The CDR3 extends over 14 amino acids. The CDR3 loop is CVSSQDWFSYEQYF. The CDR3 DNA reads as TGTGTCAGCAGCCAAGACTGGTTTTCCTACGAGCAGTACTTC.

Written as DNA, the CDR3 is TGTGCCAGCAGTTTGTCTGGGGAAAGGTACGAGCAGTACTTC. It yields the protein CASSLSGERYEQYF. The rearrangement uses TRBV12-3 or TRBV12-4 and TRBJ2-7; D not certain. Deletions cut 3 bases from V and 4 bases from J, with 13 bases between. The CDR3 has 14 amino acids.

The chain links TRBV5-1 to TRBJ1-1; the D gene is possibly TRBD1 (5 bases). Trimming shortened V by 1 base and J by 0 bases, and 16 bases separated the two germline ends. Germline V gene lookup returns CDR1 SGHRS and CDR2 YFSETQ. CDR3 size: 17 residues. CDR3 nucleotide sequence: TGCGCCAGCAGCTTGCGGCCGGGGGACGCTCTGAACACTGAAGCTTTCTTT. Residues: CASSLRPGDALNTEAFF.

The rearrangement links TRBV5-4 to TRBJ2-2; 7 bases are shared with TRBD2. Germline CDR1 and CDR2: SGHNT and YYREEE (reference sequence). This CDR3 has 16 residues. V was clipped by 4 bases and J by 6 bases; unmatched bases: 12. CDR3 protein: CASSLAGTTNAGELFF. The CDR3 nucleotides read TGTGCCAGCAGCCTCGCCGGGACTACTAACGCCGGGGAGCTGTTTTTT.

V is TRBV7-2 and J is TRBJ2-2, with D perhaps being TRBD1 or TRBD2 (5 bases each). From germline, CDR1 is SGHTA and CDR2 FQGNSA. Trimming pared 5 bases from V and 9 bases from J, leaving 10 bases between. CDR3 length: 12 residues. CDR3 sequence (DNA): TGTGCCAGCAGCACGAGGGGCCGGGAGCTGTTTTTT. This encodes CASSTRGRELFF. Based on the CDR3 plus reference TRBV7-2 and TRBJ2-2, the full variable domain is GAGVSQSPSNKVTEKGKDVELRCDPISGHTALYWYRQSLGQGLEFLIYFQGNSAPDKSGLPSDRFSAERTGGSVSTLTIQRTQQEDSAVYLCASSTRGRELFFGEGSRLTVL.

The V gene is TRBV7-2, the J gene TRBJ1-1; TRBD1 is a possible D gene (5 bases). Trimming removed 5 bases at V and 3 bases at J, with 19 bases between. CDR3 length: 16 residues. The V gene's germline CDR1 is SGHTA and CDR2 FQGNSA. CDR3 DNA: TGTGCCAGCAGCCCGAACATCGGGGGGGGATACACTGAAGCTTTCTTT. This encodes CASSPNIGGGYTEAFF. The whole variable domain, filled in from reference TRBV7-2 and TRBJ1-1, reads GAGVSQSPSNKVTEKGKDVELRCDPISGHTALYWYRQSLGQGLEFLIYFQGNSAPDKSGLPSDRFSAERTGGSVSTLTIQRTQQEDSAVYLCASSPNIGGGYTEAFFGQGTRLTVV.

The V gene is TRBV5-1, the J gene TRBJ2-1; unclear D gene. CDR3 length: 14 amino acids. Trimming removed 4 bases from V and 6 bases from J, with 14 bases in between. Per the germline V gene, CDR1 is SGHRS and CDR2 is YFSETQ. CDR3 sequence reads: CASSPTSLVNEQFF. The CDR3 DNA follows: TGCGCCAGCAGCCCAACTTCACTCGTCAATGAGCAGTTCTTC.

This CDR3 reads CASSQEATGLQPQHF. In nucleotides, the CDR3 is TGCGCCAGCAGCCAAGAGGCGACAGGGCTTCAGCCCCAGCATTTT. This chain uses TRBV4-1 with TRBJ1-5, with 7 bases identical to TRBD1. This CDR3 is built from 15 residues. CDR1 MGHRA and CDR2 YSYEKL come from the germline V gene. Unmatched junction bases numbered 5, after V lost 0 bases and J lost 6 bases.

The genes are TRBV3-1 and TRBJ1-1; D gene uncertain. Trimming took off 2 bases at V and 1 base at J, with 14 bases between the two ends. The germline gives CDR1 LGHDT, CDR2 YNNKEL (reference sequence). The CDR3 runs to 16 residues. CDR3 in DNA: TGTGCCAGCAGCCAACCCACGGGAGTCGGGAACACTGAAGCTTTCTTT. This sequence encodes CASSQPTGVGNTEAFF.

The V and J genes are TRBV29-1 and TRBJ1-5; 7 bases agree with TRBD1. This CDR3 region has 13 residues. Looked up from germline, CDR1 is SQVTM and CDR2 is ANQGSEA. V lost 4 bases, J lost 3 bases, and 3 bases stayed unmatched. The CDR3 spells CSVAGQVNQPQHF. The CDR3 DNA is TGCAGCGTTGCAGGACAGGTCAATCAGCCCCAGCATTTT.

This sequence joins TRBV6-5 and TRBJ2-7; D may be TRBD1 or TRBD2 (5 bases each). The V end was cut by 2 bases, the J end by 4 bases, with 18 bases between. The germline gives CDR1 MNHEY, CDR2 SVGAGI. This CDR3 comprises 16 residues. CDR3 in amino acids: CASSYRLGDPAYEQYF. CDR3 nucleotides: TGTGCCAGCAGTTACCGCCTTGGGGACCCTGCTTACGAGCAGTACTTC.

This clonotype was seen a single time. The rearrangement uses TRBV7-9 and TRBJ1-1; no clear D gene. The V gene's germline CDR1 is SEHNR and CDR2 FQNEAQ (reference sequence). The CDR3 sequence is 12 residues long. V was pared by 6 bases and J by 8 bases, with 13 bases between. The CDR3 DNA sequence: TGTGCCAGCAGTTCAGTGGGCGGGGAAGCTTTCTTT. Encoded protein: CASSSVGGEAFF. Full variable domain (remainder filled in from reference TRBV7-9 and TRBJ1-1): DTGVSQNPRHKITKRGQNVTFRCDPISEHNRLYWYRQTLGQGPEFLTYFQNEAQLEKSRLLSDRFSAERPKGSFSTLEIQRTEQGDSAMYLCASSSVGGEAFFGQGTRLTVV.

The chain links TRBV5-1 to TRBJ2-3; D gene unclear. The CDR3 length is 14 residues. With 2 bases removed from V and 4 bases from J, the gap between germline ends came to 11 bases. Per the germline V gene, CDR1 is SGHRS and CDR2 is YFSETQ. The chain's CDR3 is CASSFQFGADTQYF. In nucleotides, the CDR3 is TGCGCCAGCAGCTTCCAATTCGGTGCAGATACGCAGTATTTT. Variable domain in full (rest from reference TRBV5-1 and TRBJ2-3): KAGVTQTPRYLIKTRGQQVTLSCSPISGHRSVSWYQQTPGQGLQFLFEYFSETQRNKGNFPGRFSGRQFSNSRSEMNVSTLELGDSALYLCASSFQFGADTQYFGPGTRLTVL.

V is TRBV6-5 and J is TRBJ2-1; D perhaps matches TRBD2 (5 bases). The length of the CDR3 is 11 residues. Germline assignment: CDR1 MNHEY and CDR2 SVGAGI. With 4 bases removed from V and 11 bases from J, the gap between germline ends came to 9 bases. Here the CDR3 reads CASSSLTKQFF. In DNA, the CDR3 is TGTGCCAGCAGTTCCTTGACTAAGCAGTTCTTC.

CDR3 amino acids: CASSLLAGANVLTF. The CDR3 nucleotides read TGTGCCAGCAGCTTACTAGCTGGGGCCAACGTCCTGACTTTC. V is TRBV7-9 and J is TRBJ2-6; D remains unclear. The CDR3 runs to 14 residues. Germline lookup yields CDR1 SEHNR and CDR2 FQNEAQ (reference sequence). Deletions cut 2 bases from V and 2 bases from J, with 4 bases between.

The rearrangement uses TRBV5-1 and TRBJ2-6; D is undetermined. The CDR3 is made up of 16 amino acids. Germline V gene lookup returns CDR1 SGHRS and CDR2 YFSETQ. V was shortened by 9 bases and J by 0 bases, with 16 bases between the two germline ends. As DNA, the CDR3 is TGCGCCACCCGCGGTTCGGGTCACTCTGGGGCCAACGTCCTGACTTTC. Protein sequence: CATRGSGHSGANVLTF. Complete variable domain (other parts from reference TRBV5-1 and TRBJ2-6): KAGVTQTPRYLIKTRGQQVTLSCSPISGHRSVSWYQQTPGQGLQFLFEYFSETQRNKGNFPGRFSGRQFSNSRSEMNVSTLELGDSALYLCATRGSGHSGANVLTFGAGSRLTVL.

The V gene is TRBV11-2, the J gene TRBJ2-7, with 8 positions matching TRBD1. Germline CDR1 and CDR2: SGHAT and FQNNGV. This CDR3 region has 16 residues. The V gene end was trimmed by 0 bases and the J gene end by 3 bases; junction bases not matched to a gene: 7. CDR3 bases: TGTGCCAGCAGCTTAGAGGACTGGACAGGGAACTACGAGCAGTACTTC. Residues: CASSLEDWTGNYEQYF.